This T cell receptor beta chain was retrieved from a study of blood T cell repertoires in COVID-19 (dated by TCRdb to 2020 to 2022). With respect to the entire study: Collaborator samples came from the United States, Italy and Spain and covered acute and convalescent phases of COVID-19. Deeply sampled blood TCRbeta repertoires from subjects exposed to, actively infected with, or recovered from COVID-19 were included in the dataset. The repertoires were released in a freely available public database meant as a resource for research on the immune response to SARS-CoV-2. A de-identified subject ID, COVID-19 status, age in years and sex were almost always included in the sample metadata. The material from the prospective study consisted of cDNA or gDNA derived from T cells, B-cell-depleted T cells, or PBMCs. Samples were obtained from the ongoing ImmuneRACE study (first 160 participants) and from over 1,000 subjects provided by 6 global collaborators. Where available, HLA class I and class II types were obtained from metadata supplied by the sample provider rather than from assay-based typing. On the study overall, not on this receptor specifically: How much clinical and demographic metadata was included differed by source and by participant, and the metadata was provided uncurated.

The immunoSEQ Assay, a bias-controlled multiplex PCR, was used to amplify TCRbeta CDR3 regions from genomic DNA. Per the original workflow: Nucleated cell counts per sample were estimated from amplification of reference gene primers within the assay. To quantify the absolute abundance of each unique TCRbeta CDR3 rearrangement, sequence reads were collapsed and filtered. For each sample, productive Simpson clonality was calculated as the square root of Simpson's diversity index across productive rearrangements. The clones in this table, taken by TCRdb from immuneACCESS, are in-frame only. Not every clone is retained; where verified, under half of the shortfall comes from an unresolved V gene, and the cause of the rest is unknown. That table furnishes V, J and clone size, whereas the DNA furnished D and trimming. This sample gives 85,000 to 90,000 clones in total; around 86% of them show up just once. About 25% of the sample comes from the top ten.

Of note for this clone: This receptor's antigen is unknown. There are no base qualities to consult, and no much larger clone falls within one base.

The collaborating institutions used their own protocols to collect whole blood in K2EDTA tubes. For TCRbeta analysis, collaborator samples were shipped as frozen whole blood, as isolated PBMCs, or as DNA extracted from either sample type. V has 3 bases trimmed and J has 6 bases trimmed; junction bases matching no gene number 8. From the cysteine through the phenylalanine, the CDR3 covers 15 amino acids. Just the 45-base CDR3 DNA is kept, in frame starting at base 1. The germline V gene specifies SGHDT as CDR1 and YYEEEE as CDR2. The sequenced sample consisted of peripheral blood. The TCR was taken from a human donor in a cohort sampled during active COVID-19. Recombination connected TRBV5-6 to TRBJ1-5; TRBD1 fits 8 bases in the junction. The CDR3 here reads CASSWGTGLSQPQHF. The DNA sequence is TGTGCCAGCAGCTGGGGGACAGGTCTGAGTCAGCCCCAGCATTTT.